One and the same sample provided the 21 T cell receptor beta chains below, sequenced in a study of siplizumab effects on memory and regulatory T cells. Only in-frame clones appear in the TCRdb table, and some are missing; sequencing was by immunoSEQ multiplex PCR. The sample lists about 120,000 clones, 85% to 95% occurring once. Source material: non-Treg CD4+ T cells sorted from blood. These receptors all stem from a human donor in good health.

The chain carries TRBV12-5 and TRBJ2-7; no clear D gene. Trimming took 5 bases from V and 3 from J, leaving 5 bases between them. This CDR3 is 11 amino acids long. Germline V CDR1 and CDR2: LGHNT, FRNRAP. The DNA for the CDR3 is TGTGCTAGTGGTAAGAACTACGAGCAGTACTTC. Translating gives CASGKNYEQYF.

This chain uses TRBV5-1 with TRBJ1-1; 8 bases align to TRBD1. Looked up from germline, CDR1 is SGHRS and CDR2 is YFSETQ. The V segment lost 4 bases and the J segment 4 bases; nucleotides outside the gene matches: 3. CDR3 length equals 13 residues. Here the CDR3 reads CASSLGTGTEAFF. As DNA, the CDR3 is TGCGCCAGCAGCCTGGGGACAGGCACTGAAGCTTTCTTT. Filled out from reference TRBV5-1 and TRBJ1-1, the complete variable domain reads KAGVTQTPRYLIKTRGQQVTLSCSPISGHRSVSWYQQTPGQGLQFLFEYFSETQRNKGNFPGRFSGRQFSNSRSEMNVSTLELGDSALYLCASSLGTGTEAFFGQGTRLTVV.

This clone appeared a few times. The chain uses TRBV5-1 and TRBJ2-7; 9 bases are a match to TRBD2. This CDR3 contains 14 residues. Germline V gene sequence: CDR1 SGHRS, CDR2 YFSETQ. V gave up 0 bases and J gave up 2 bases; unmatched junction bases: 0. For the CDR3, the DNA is TGCGCCAGCAGCTTGGTAGCGGGGGCCTACGAGCAGTACTTC. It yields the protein CASSLVAGAYEQYF.

CDR3 nucleotide sequence: TGTGCCAGCAGTCGGGGACCGAGCTCTGGAAACACCATATATTTT. Encoded protein: CASSRGPSSGNTIYF. The chain employs TRBV6-5 and TRBJ1-3; D possibly corresponds to TRBD1 (5 bases). The CDR3 contains 15 residues. The V gene's germline CDR1 is MNHEY and CDR2 SVGAGI. Trimming left V 5 bases short and J 0 bases short, with 11 bases between.

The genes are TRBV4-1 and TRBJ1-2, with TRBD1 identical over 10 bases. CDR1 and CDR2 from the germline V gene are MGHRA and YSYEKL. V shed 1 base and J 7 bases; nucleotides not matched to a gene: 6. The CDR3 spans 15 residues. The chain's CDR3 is CASSQVGTGDRGYTF. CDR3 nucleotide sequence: TGCGCCAGCAGCCAAGTTGGGACAGGGGATCGTGGCTACACCTTC.

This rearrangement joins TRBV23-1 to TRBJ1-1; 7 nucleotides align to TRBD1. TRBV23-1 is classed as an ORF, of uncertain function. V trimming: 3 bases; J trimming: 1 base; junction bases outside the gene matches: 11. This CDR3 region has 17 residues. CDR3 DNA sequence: TGCGCCAGCAGTCATGGCGCAGGGGGGTCTACGAACACTGAAGCTTTCTTT. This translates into CASSHGAGGSTNTEAFF.

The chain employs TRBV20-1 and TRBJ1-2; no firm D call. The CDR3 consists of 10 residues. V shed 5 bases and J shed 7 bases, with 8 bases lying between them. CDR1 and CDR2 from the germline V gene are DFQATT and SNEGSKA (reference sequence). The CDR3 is CSAESSGYTF. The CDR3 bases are TGCAGTGCTGAGAGCTCTGGCTACACCTTC.

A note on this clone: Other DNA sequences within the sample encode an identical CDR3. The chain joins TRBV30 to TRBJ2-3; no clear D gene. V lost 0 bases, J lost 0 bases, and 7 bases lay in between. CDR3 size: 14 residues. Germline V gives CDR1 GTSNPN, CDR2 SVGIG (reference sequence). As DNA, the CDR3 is TGTGCCTGGAGTGTAGGGTATAGCACAGATACGCAGTATTTT. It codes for CAWSVGYSTDTQYF.

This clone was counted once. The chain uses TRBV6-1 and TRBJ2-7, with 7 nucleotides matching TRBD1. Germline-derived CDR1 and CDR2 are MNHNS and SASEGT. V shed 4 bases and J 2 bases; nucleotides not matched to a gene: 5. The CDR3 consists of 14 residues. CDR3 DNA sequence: TGTGCCAGCAGTGGGGGACAGCTTACCTACGAGCAGTACTTC. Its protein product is CASSGGQLTYEQYF.

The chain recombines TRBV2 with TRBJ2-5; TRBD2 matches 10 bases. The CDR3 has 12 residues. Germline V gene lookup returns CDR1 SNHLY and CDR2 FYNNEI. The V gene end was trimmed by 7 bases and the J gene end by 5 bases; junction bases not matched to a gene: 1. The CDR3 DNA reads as TGTGCCAGCACGACTAGCGGGGAGACCCAGTACTTC. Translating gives CASTTSGETQYF.

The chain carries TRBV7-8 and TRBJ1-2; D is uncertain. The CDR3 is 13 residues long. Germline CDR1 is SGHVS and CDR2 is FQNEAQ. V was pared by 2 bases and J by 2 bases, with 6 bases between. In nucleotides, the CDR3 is TGTGCCAGCAGCTTATCTGCAAACTATGGCTACACCTTC. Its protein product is CASSLSANYGYTF.

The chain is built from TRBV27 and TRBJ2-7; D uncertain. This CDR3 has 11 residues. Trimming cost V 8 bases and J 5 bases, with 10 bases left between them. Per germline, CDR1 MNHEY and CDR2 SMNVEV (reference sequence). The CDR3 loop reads CASVLGNEQYF. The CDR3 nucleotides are TGTGCCAGCGTATTGGGTAACGAGCAGTACTTC.

For the CDR3, the DNA is TGTGCCAGCTTGACTAGCGGGGCGGAGGATACGCAGTATTTT. This translates into CASLTSGAEDTQYF. The V gene is TRBV2, the J gene TRBJ2-3; 11 positions match TRBD2. Germline-derived CDR1 and CDR2 are SNHLY and FYNNEI. The J segment lost 6 bases and the V segment lost 8 bases, leaving 7 bases of the junction unmatched. The length of the CDR3 is 14 residues.

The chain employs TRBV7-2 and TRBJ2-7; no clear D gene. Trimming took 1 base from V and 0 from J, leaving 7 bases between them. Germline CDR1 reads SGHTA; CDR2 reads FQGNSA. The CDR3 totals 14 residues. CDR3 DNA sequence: TGTGCCAGCAGCTTAGGTCCTTCCTCCTACGAGCAGTACTTC. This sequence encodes CASSLGPSSYEQYF.

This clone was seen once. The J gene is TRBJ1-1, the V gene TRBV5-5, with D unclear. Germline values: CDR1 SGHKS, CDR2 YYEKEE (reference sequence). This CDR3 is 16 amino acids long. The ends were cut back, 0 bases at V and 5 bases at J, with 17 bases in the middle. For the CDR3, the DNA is TGTGCCAGCAGCTTGGGGCCGACGAAGTTGATGACTGAAGCTTTCTTT. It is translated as CASSLGPTKLMTEAFF.

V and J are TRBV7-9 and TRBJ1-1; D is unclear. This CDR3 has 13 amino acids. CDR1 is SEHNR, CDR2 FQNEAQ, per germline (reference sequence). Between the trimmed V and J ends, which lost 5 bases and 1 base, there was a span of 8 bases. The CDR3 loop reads CASSLTQNTEAFF. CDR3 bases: TGTGCCAGCAGCCTGACACAGAACACTGAAGCTTTCTTT.

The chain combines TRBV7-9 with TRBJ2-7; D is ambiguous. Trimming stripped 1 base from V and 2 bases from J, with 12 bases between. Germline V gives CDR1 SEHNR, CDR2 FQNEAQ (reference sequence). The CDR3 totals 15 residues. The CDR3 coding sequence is TGTGCCAGCAGCTTAGGAACGGGTCCGACCTACGAGCAGTACTTC. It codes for CASSLGTGPTYEQYF.

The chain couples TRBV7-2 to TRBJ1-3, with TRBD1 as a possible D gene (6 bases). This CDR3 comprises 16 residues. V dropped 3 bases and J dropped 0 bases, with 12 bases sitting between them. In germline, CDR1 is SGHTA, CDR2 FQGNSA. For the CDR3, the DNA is TGTGCCAGCAGCTTGAACAGGGTTCCCTCTGGAAACACCATATATTTT. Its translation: CASSLNRVPSGNTIYF.

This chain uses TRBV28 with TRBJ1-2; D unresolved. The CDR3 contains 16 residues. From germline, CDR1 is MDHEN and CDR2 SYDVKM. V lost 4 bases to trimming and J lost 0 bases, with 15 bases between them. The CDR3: CASSSLSGPANYGYTF. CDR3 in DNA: TGTGCCAGCAGTTCACTCTCCGGGCCAGCTAACTATGGCTACACCTTC.

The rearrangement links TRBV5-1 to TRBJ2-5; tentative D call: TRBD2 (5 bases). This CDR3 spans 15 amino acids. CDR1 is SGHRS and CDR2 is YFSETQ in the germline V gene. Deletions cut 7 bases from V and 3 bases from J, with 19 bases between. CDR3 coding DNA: TGCGCCAGCGCTAAGAGAGGGTCACTGGAAGAGACCCAGTACTTC. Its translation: CASAKRGSLEETQYF. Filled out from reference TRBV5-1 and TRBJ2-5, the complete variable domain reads KAGVTQTPRYLIKTRGQQVTLSCSPISGHRSVSWYQQTPGQGLQFLFEYFSETQRNKGNFPGRFSGRQFSNSRSEMNVSTLELGDSALYLCASAKRGSLEETQYFGPGTRLLVL.

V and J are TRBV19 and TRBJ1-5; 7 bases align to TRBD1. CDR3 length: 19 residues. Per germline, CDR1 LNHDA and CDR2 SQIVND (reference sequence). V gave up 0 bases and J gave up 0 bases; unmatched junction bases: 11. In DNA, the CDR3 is TGTGCCAGTAGTATAGATTTGGCGACAGGGCAATATAGCAATCAGCCCCAGCATTTT. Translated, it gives CASSIDLATGQYSNQPQHF.